A selection of T cell receptor beta chains follows, all from one sample in a study of blood T cells in healthy people across ages. TCRdb called the 5' RACE reads again in MiXCR, with one record for every CDR3 protein. The sample shows about 1.5 million distinct CDR3 sequences, about 42% of them seen only once. The sequenced material came from blood. The receptors were sampled from a woman under 30 in good health. The CDR3 runs from the conserved cysteine through the conserved F or W. The D gene is left open where the match is weak. Size tells how often a clone was seen (once, few, many) or the class of an expanded clone, and some rows leave it out.

D gene	J gene	clone size	V gene	CDR3 DNA	CDR3 protein
TRBD2	TRBJ2-7	few	TRBV25-1	TGTGCCAGCAGTTCCCCCGGCGGGCGGGAGGACTCCTACGAGCAGTACTTC	CASSSPGGREDSYEQYF
NA	TRBJ2-7	NA	TRBV9	TGTGCCAGCAGCCCTCCCATATCGGCGGAGACCGAGCAGTACTTC	CASSPPISAETEQYF
NA	TRBJ2-7	NA	TRBV7-8	TGTGCCAGCAGCTTAGGCCCGGTTCGCTCCTACAATGAGCAGTACTTC	CASSLGPVRSYNEQYF
NA	TRBJ1-2	few	TRBV6-2/TRBV6-3	TGTGCCGCCTCTTCCAACTATGGGGGCTACACCTTC	CAASSNYGGYTF
NA	TRBJ2-3	NA	TRBV7-2	TGTGCCAGCAGCTTAAACCCTGCGGGCCCAGATACGCAGTATTTT	CASSLNPAGPDTQYF
TRBD2	TRBJ2-2	NA	TRBV27	TGTGCCAGCAGTTTTGGCGGGAGTTACACCGGGGAGCTGTTTTTT	CASSFGGSYTGELFF
NA	TRBJ2-3	once	TRBV6-5	TGTGCCAGCAGTCCCCTGGTCGCGGGTGGCACAGATACGCAGTATTTT	CASSPLVAGGTDTQYF
NA	TRBJ1-5	few	TRBV4-1	TGCGCCAGCAGCCAACGACATACTAGCAATCAGCCCCAGCATTTT	CASSQRHTSNQPQHF
NA	TRBJ1-1	NA	TRBV27	TGTGCCAGCACCTCTTACGGGGGCGCTTGGACTGAAGCTTTCTTT	CASTSYGGAWTEAFF
TRBD1	TRBJ1-1	NA	TRBV6-1	TGTGCCAGCAAAAAGCTTGGGACAGGGTCATCAGAAGCTTTCTTT	CASKKLGTGSSEAFF
NA	TRBJ2-3	NA	TRBV12-3/TRBV12-4	TGTGCCAGCAGTTTATGCCTGATCGGCACAAATACGCAGTATTTT	CASSLCLIGTNTQYF
NA	TRBJ2-3	NA	TRBV20-1	TGCAGTGCTAGAGATCAGGGGGGCTACACAGATACGCAGTATTTT	CSARDQGGYTDTQYF
NA	TRBJ2-6	few	TRBV20-1	TGCAGTGCTAGAGATCCCCTCACAAGTTCTGGGGCCAACGTCCTGACTTTC	CSARDPLTSSGANVLTF
NA	TRBJ2-3	NA	TRBV7-2	TGTGCCAGCAGCTTGGGCTTGGGTTGGGCGGATACGCAGTATTTT	CASSLGLGWADTQYF
NA	TRBJ2-7	few	TRBV2	TGTGCCAGCTGGACAGTGTACGAGCAGTACTTC	CASWTVYEQYF
NA	TRBJ2-1	NA	TRBV2	TGTGCCAGCAGCCTAACGAGGACAGCACTCAATGAGCAGTTCTTC	CASSLTRTALNEQFF
NA	TRBJ2-5	few	TRBV6-1	TGTGCCAGCAGTGGGAGTAACATCCTCCCCGGGGGAGAGACCCAGTACTTC	CASSGSNILPGGETQYF
NA	TRBJ2-5	NA	TRBV5-1	TGCGCCTCGCAGAGATTTACCTCGGGGGAGACCCAGTACTTC	CASQRFTSGETQYF
NA	TRBJ2-7	few	TRBV4-3	TGCGCCAGCAGCCAAGAGGAGGGTCTCGAGCAGTACTTC	CASSQEEGLEQYF
NA	TRBJ2-1	NA	TRBV5-6	TGTGCCAGCAGCGGGCTAAAGGCTATTGGCAATGAGCAGTTCTTC	CASSGLKAIGNEQFF
NA	TRBJ1-1	few	TRBV12-3/TRBV12-4	TGTGCCAGCAGACCAACAGGGTTAGTTGAAGCTTTCTTT	CASRPTGLVEAFF
TRBD2	TRBJ2-3	NA	TRBV6-2/TRBV6-3	TGTGCCAGCAGTTACTCCGGGGGGGACACAGATACGCAGTATTTT	CASSYSGGDTDTQYF
TRBD1	TRBJ2-7	once	TRBV29-1	TGCAGCGTCCGGTACAGGGGGTTTTCCAACGAGCAGTACTTC	CSVRYRGFSNEQYF
NA	TRBJ2-1	NA	TRBV6-6	TGTGCCAGCAGTTACGGTGATAGCAGATACAATGAGCAGTTCTTC	CASSYGDSRYNEQFF
NA	TRBJ2-7	NA	TRBV2	TGTGCCAGCGGGGAGGACAGTAGCTCCTACAATGAGCAGTACTTC	CASGEDSSSYNEQYF
NA	TRBJ1-3	few	TRBV4-1	TGCGCCAGCAGCTTTCTGGGTGGCGTGAGTGGAAACACCATATATTTT	CASSFLGGVSGNTIYF